This T cell receptor beta chain stems from a study of blood T cell repertoires in COVID-19 (TCRdb year 2020). Regarding the study in general: Samples covering the acute and convalescent phases of COVID-19 were provided by collaborators in the United States, Italy and Spain. Nearly every sample came with metadata listing a de-identified subject ID, COVID-19 status, age in years and sex. A freely available public database, intended as a resource for researchers studying the immune response to SARS-CoV-2, is where the repertoires were released. Where HLA class I and class II types were available, the types were taken from metadata supplied by the sample provider, not from assay-based typing. The prospective study material was composed of cDNA or gDNA derived from T cells, B-cell-depleted T cells, or PBMCs. The dataset comprised deeply sampled blood TCRbeta repertoires from subjects exposed to, actively infected with, or recovered from COVID-19. The samples were drawn from the first 160 participants of the ongoing ImmuneRACE study and from 950 to 1,500 subjects provided by 6 global collaborators. Study-level results and caveats: How much clinical and demographic metadata was included differed by source and by participant, and the metadata was provided uncurated.

TCRbeta CDR3 regions were amplified from genomic DNA using the immunoSEQ Assay, a bias-controlled multiplex PCR. For the original study's pipeline: The number of nucleated cells in each sample was estimated from the amplification of reference gene primers within the assay. To quantify the absolute abundance of each unique TCRbeta CDR3 rearrangement, sequence reads were collapsed and filtered. For each sample, productive Simpson clonality was calculated as the square root of Simpson's diversity index across productive rearrangements. Held by TCRdb, this immuneACCESS table contains in-frame sequences only and omits some clones. Under half of the omission traces to an unresolved V gene where checked; the cause of the rest is unknown. D and trimming were read from the DNA, whereas the V and J calls and clone size are those reported in that table. This sample comprises about 61,000 clones, over 75% of them detected only once. The top ten constitute around 3.6% of the sample.

Collaborating institutions collected whole blood in K2EDTA tubes following their own protocols. For TCRbeta analysis, collaborator samples were shipped as frozen whole blood, as isolated PBMCs, or as DNA extracted from either sample type. With respect to this clone: Its cognate antigen has yet to be identified. Base qualities are not provided; no much larger clone lies one nucleotide away.

The germline V end is reduced by 1 base and the J end by 6 bases; junction bases left unmatched: 0. The CDR3 runs 13 residues from the cysteine to the phenylalanine. Of all the DNA, just the CDR3 is kept, 39 bases in frame from base 1. Via the germline V gene, CDR1 is LGHNA and CDR2 YSLEER. The receptor was derived from a human donor in a cohort sampled during active COVID-19. Sequenced: peripheral blood. Recombination connected TRBV4-3 to TRBJ2-3; 8 bases in between match TRBD1. CDR3 loop: CASSQGTGDTQYF. The DNA is as follows: TGCGCCAGCAGCCAAGGGACAGGGGATACGCAGTATTTT.